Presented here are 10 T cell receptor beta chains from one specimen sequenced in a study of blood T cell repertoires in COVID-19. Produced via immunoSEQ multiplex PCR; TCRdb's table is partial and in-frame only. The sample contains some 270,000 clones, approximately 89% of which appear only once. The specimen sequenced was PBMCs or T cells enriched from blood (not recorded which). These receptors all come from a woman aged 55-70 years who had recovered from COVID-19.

In nucleotides, the CDR3 is TGTGCCAGCCATGACAGTAGGGTCCTCTACAATGAGCAGTTCTTC. It encodes CASHDSRVLYNEQFF. J is TRBJ2-1 and V is TRBV28; D perhaps matches TRBD1 (5 bases). Germline assignment: CDR1 MDHEN and CDR2 SYDVKM. The CDR3 length is 15 residues. V was trimmed by 8 bases and J by 3 bases, leaving 17 bases between them.

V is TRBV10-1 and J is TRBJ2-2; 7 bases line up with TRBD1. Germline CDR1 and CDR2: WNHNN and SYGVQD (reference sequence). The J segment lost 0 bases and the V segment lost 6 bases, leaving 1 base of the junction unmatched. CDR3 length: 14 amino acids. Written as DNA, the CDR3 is TGCGCCAGCAGGGGACAGCCGAACACCGGGGAGCTGTTTTTT. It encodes CASRGQPNTGELFF.

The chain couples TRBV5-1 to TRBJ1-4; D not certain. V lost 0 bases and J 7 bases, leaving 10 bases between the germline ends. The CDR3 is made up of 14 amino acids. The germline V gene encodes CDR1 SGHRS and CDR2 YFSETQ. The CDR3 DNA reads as TGCGCCAGCAGCTTGGAGACGGCGGGTGAAAAACTGTTTTTT. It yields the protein CASSLETAGEKLFF.

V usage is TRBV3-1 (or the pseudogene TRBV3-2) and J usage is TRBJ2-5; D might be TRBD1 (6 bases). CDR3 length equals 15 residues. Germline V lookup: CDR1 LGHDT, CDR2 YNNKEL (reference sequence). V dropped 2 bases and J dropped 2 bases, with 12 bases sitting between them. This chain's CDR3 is CASSQMRGTQETQYF. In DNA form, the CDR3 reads TGTGCCAGCAGCCAAATGAGGGGGACACAAGAGACCCAGTACTTC.

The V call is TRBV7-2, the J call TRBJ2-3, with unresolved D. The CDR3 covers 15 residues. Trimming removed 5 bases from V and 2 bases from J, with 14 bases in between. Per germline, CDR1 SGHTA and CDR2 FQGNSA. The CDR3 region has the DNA TGTGCCAGCAGCCTAGGGCCGGGTTACACAGATACGCAGTATTTT. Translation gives CASSLGPGYTDTQYF.

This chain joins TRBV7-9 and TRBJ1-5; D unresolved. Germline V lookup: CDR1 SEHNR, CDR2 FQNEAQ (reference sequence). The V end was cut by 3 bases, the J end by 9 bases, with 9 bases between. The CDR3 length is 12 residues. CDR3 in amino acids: CASSFGLAPQHF. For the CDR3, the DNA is TGTGCCAGCAGCTTTGGTTTGGCGCCCCAGCATTTT.

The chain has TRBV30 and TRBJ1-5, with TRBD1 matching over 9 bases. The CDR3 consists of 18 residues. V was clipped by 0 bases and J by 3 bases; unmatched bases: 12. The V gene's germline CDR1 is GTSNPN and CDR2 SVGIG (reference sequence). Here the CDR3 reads CAWSVPAPGTGFNQPQHF. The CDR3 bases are TGTGCCTGGAGTGTACCGGCCCCCGGGACAGGGTTCAATCAGCCCCAGCATTTT.

The CDR3 is CASSHSTGASNSPLHF. CDR3 bases: TGTGCCAGCAGCCATTCCACAGGGGCAAGTAATTCACCCCTCCACTTT. The V call is TRBV5-5, the J call TRBJ1-6, with 7 positions matching TRBD1. V trimming: 4 bases; J trimming: 6 bases; junction bases outside the gene matches: 10. The CDR3 sequence is 16 residues long. Germline values: CDR1 SGHKS, CDR2 YYEKEE (reference sequence).

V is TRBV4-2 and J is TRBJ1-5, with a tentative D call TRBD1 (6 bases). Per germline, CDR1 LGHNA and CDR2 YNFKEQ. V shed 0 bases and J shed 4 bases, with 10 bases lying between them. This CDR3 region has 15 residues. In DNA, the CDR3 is TGTGCCAGCAGCCAAGAGAGGGGGGGTAATCAGCCCCAGCATTTT. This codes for CASSQERGGNQPQHF.

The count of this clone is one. CDR3 sequence reads: CASSEQGGVEAFF. In DNA, the CDR3 is TGCGCCAGCAGTGAGCAGGGGGGAGTGGAAGCTTTCTTT. V and J are TRBV10-1 and TRBJ1-1; 7 bases match TRBD1. Germline trimming cut 2 bases from V and 8 bases from J; bases unmatched to any gene: 5. CDR1 is WNHNN, CDR2 SYGVQD, per germline (reference sequence). This CDR3 has 13 residues.